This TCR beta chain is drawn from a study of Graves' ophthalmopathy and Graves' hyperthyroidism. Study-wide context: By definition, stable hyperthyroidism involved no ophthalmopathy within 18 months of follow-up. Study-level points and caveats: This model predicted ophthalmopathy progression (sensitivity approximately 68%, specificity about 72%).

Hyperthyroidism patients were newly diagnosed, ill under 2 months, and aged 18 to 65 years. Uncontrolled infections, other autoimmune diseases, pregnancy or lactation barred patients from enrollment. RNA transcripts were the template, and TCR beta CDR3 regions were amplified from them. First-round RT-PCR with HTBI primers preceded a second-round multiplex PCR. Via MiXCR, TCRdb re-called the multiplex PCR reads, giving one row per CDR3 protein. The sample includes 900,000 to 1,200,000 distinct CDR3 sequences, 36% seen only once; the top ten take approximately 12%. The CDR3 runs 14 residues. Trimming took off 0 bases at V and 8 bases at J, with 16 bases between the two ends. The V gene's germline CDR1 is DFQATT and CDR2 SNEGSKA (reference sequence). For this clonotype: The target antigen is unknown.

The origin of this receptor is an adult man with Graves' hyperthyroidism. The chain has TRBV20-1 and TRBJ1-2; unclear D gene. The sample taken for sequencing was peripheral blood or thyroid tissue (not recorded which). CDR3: CSARDRAGAGGYTF. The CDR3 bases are TGCAGTGCTAGAGATCGGGCAGGAGCGGGAGGCTACACCTTC.